The 20 T cell receptor beta chains presented below share a single source sample, sequenced in a study of T cell responses to AZD1222 COVID-19 vaccine. Repertoires were generated with immunoSEQ multiplex PCR, while TCRdb's copy carries only in-frame clones and drops some. This table has tens of thousands of clones, about 91% appearing once. Source: peripheral blood, taken 28 days after the second AZD1222 dose. Receptor source: an adult who received the AZD1222 COVID-19 vaccine.

The chain is built from TRBV4-3 and TRBJ2-2; TRBD2 matches 11 bases. The CDR3 is made up of 15 amino acids. CDR1 LGHNA and CDR2 YSLEER come from the germline V gene. The V and J ends lost 1 base and 9 bases, in that order; junction bases with no gene match: 4. CDR3 region: CASSQGIAGGRELFF. CDR3 sequence (DNA): TGCGCCAGCAGCCAAGGGATAGCGGGGGGGCGGGAGCTGTTTTTT.

V is TRBV7-3 and J is TRBJ2-1, with D possibly being TRBD2 (7 bases). CDR1 is SGHTA, CDR2 FQGTGA, per germline. The V and J ends lost 5 bases and 15 bases respectively, with 17 bases between them. The CDR3 loop spans 12 amino acids. CDR3 in amino acids: CASSGPGGLPFF. The CDR3 DNA sequence: TGTGCCAGCAGCGGCCCCGGGGGGCTGCCGTTCTTC.

The V call is TRBV3-1 (or the pseudogene TRBV3-2), the J call TRBJ2-3; 7 positions agree with TRBD2. Germline V lookup: CDR1 LGHDT, CDR2 YNNKEL (reference sequence). The CDR3 runs 15 residues. Trimming at V came to 1 base and at J to 3 bases, leaving 4 bases not matched to a gene. CDR3 sequence reads: CASSQVAGATDTQYF. In DNA form, the CDR3 reads TGTGCCAGCAGCCAAGTGGCGGGAGCGACAGATACGCAGTATTTT.

The chain joins TRBV28 to TRBJ1-2; D not resolved. The CDR3 runs to 12 residues. Germline V CDR1 and CDR2: MDHEN, SYDVKM. The ends were cut back, 4 bases at V and 4 bases at J, with 7 bases in the middle. The CDR3 DNA sequence: TGTGCCAGCAGTTCCACGGCCTATGGCTACACCTTC. Translation gives CASSSTAYGYTF.

The V call is TRBV29-1, the J call TRBJ1-1; D possibly corresponds to TRBD1 (6 bases). Germline V gene data show CDR1 as SQVTM and CDR2 as ANQGSEA. This CDR3 comprises 16 residues. Trimming shortened V by 1 base and J by 7 bases, and 22 bases separated the two germline ends. For the CDR3, the DNA is TGCAGCGTTGAAGGGGGGCAGGGTGGGAGTGATAATGAAGCTTTCTTT. This sequence encodes CSVEGGQGGSDNEAFF.

The chain carries TRBV5-1 and TRBJ1-1; tentative D call: TRBD1 (6 bases). V was pared by 0 bases and J by 1 base, with 7 bases between. The CDR3 runs to 14 residues. Germline CDR1 SGHRS, CDR2 YFSETQ. CDR3 loop: CASSLVQGNTEAFF. Written as DNA, the CDR3 is TGCGCCAGCAGCTTGGTACAGGGGAACACTGAAGCTTTCTTT.

The V and J genes are TRBV7-9 and TRBJ1-1, with D uncertain. This CDR3 spans 13 amino acids. The V and J ends lost 5 bases and 9 bases respectively, with 16 bases between them. The germline V gene encodes CDR1 SEHNR and CDR2 FQNEAQ (reference sequence). DNA for the CDR3: TGTGCCAGCAGCCCGACTCGAGCCGGAAAAGCTTTCTTT. Protein product: CASSPTRAGKAFF. The whole variable domain, remainder taken from reference TRBV7-9 and TRBJ1-1, is DTGVSQNPRHKITKRGQNVTFRCDPISEHNRLYWYRQTLGQGPEFLTYFQNEAQLEKSRLLSDRFSAERPKGSFSTLEIQRTEQGDSAMYLCASSPTRAGKAFFGQGTRLTVV.

This clone was detected only a few times. This chain uses TRBV23-1 with TRBJ1-1; D unresolved. TRBV23-1 is an ORF, with its function uncertain. The ends were cut back, 7 bases at V and 1 base at J, with 10 bases in the middle. This CDR3 comprises 13 residues. CDR3 residues: CASTGRGNTEAFF. For the CDR3, the DNA is TGCGCCAGCACTGGTCGGGGGAACACTGAAGCTTTCTTT.

V and J are TRBV11-1 and TRBJ2-6, with a weak D call TRBD1 (6 bases). V was clipped by 6 bases and J by 0 bases, with 9 bases between them. The CDR3 extends over 15 amino acids. The V gene's germline CDR1 is SGHAT and CDR2 FQDESV (reference sequence). The CDR3 DNA sequence: TGTGCCAGCAGTTGGACAGCCTCTGGGGCCAACGTCCTGACTTTC. Encoded protein: CASSWTASGANVLTF. Supplemented by reference TRBV11-1 and TRBJ2-6, the full variable domain reads EAEVAQSPRYKITEKSQAVAFWCDPISGHATLYWYRQILGQGPELLVQFQDESVVDDSQLPKDRFSAERLKGVDSTLKIQPAELGDSAMYLCASSWTASGANVLTFGAGSRLTVL.

This chain links TRBV30 with TRBJ1-5, with D possibly TRBD1 on 6 matching bases. Germline V CDR1 and CDR2: GTSNPN, SVGIG (reference sequence). The CDR3 consists of 15 residues. Trimming removed 2 bases from V and 4 bases from J, with 15 bases in between. The CDR3 region has the DNA TGTGCCTGGAGTTACGGGGGGGCTTTGAATCAGCCCCAGCATTTT. Amino acids: CAWSYGGALNQPQHF.

This chain connects TRBV11-3 to TRBJ1-5; D not certain. The CDR3 totals 14 residues. The V and J ends lost 1 base and 2 bases respectively, with 6 bases between them. Germline-derived CDR1 and CDR2 are SGHNT and YENEEA. CDR3 residues: CASSLGTGNQPQHF. The CDR3 bases are TGTGCCAGCAGCTTAGGGACGGGCAATCAGCCCCAGCATTTT.

The genes are TRBV30 and TRBJ2-3, with 8 bases matching TRBD1. Germline assignment: CDR1 GTSNPN and CDR2 SVGIG (reference sequence). Trimming cost V 1 base and J 1 base; bases outside gene matches: 1. The CDR3 totals 14 residues. The chain's CDR3 is CAWSADRGTDTQYF. The CDR3 nucleotides read TGTGCCTGGAGTGCGGACAGGGGCACAGATACGCAGTATTTT. The full variable domain, in which reference TRBV30 and TRBJ2-3 provide the parts outside the CDR3, is SQTIHQWPATLVQPVGSPLSLECTVEGTSNPNLYWYRQAAGRGLQLLFYSVGIGQISSEVPQNLSASRPQDRQFILSSKKLLLSDSGFYLCAWSADRGTDTQYFGPGTRLTVL.

V and J are TRBV11-2 and TRBJ1-6; 11 nucleotides agree with TRBD1. This CDR3 contains 16 residues. From germline, CDR1 is SGHAT and CDR2 FQNNGV. Trimming at V came to 5 bases and at J to 6 bases, leaving 6 bases not matched to a gene. The CDR3 is CASSQRTGGGNSPLHF. The CDR3 DNA reads TGTGCCAGCAGCCAAAGGACAGGGGGCGGTAATTCACCCCTCCACTTT.

The chain carries TRBV3-1 (or the pseudogene TRBV3-2) and TRBJ1-2; tentatively, D is TRBD1 (6 bases). Germline V gene sequence: CDR1 LGHDT, CDR2 YNNKEL (reference sequence). The CDR3 sequence is 13 residues long. V was clipped by 4 bases and J by 6 bases, with 12 bases between them. CDR3 loop: CASSRDNRDGYTF. CDR3 bases: TGTGCCAGCAGCCGAGACAACAGGGATGGCTACACCTTC.

The rearrangement joins TRBV7-2 to TRBJ2-5; D uncertain. Germline CDR1 SGHTA, CDR2 FQGNSA. The CDR3 sequence is 13 residues long. V lost 5 bases, J lost 7 bases, and 14 bases lay in between. The chain's CDR3 is CASSDSRPGTQYF. The CDR3 DNA follows: TGTGCCAGCAGCGATAGCAGGCCGGGGACCCAGTACTTC.

This clone has a handful of counts. The rearrangement uses TRBV7-8 and TRBJ1-2, with 7 bases matching TRBD1. CDR3 length equals 12 residues. Trimming cost V 5 bases and J 5 bases; bases outside gene matches: 2. In germline, CDR1 is SGHVS, CDR2 FQNEAQ. The DNA of the CDR3 is TGTGCCAGCAGCCCGACAGGGTATGGCTACACCTTC. It encodes CASSPTGYGYTF.

The chain employs TRBV7-9 and TRBJ2-3; D remains ambiguous. Germline CDR1 SEHNR, CDR2 FQNEAQ (reference sequence). The CDR3 extends over 13 amino acids. Trimming cost V 2 bases and J 4 bases, with 7 bases left between them. CDR3: CASSLSSPDTQYF. In nucleotides, the CDR3 is TGTGCCAGCAGCTTAAGTTCCCCAGATACGCAGTATTTT.

The chain combines TRBV11-3 with TRBJ2-1; 9 positions agree with TRBD2. The germline V gene has CDR1 SGHNT and CDR2 YENEEA. The CDR3 sequence is 15 residues long. Trimming took 3 bases from V and 7 from J; bases not matched to a gene: 7. DNA for the CDR3: TGTGCCAGCAGCTTCACGGTAGCGGGAGAGAATGAGCAGTTCTTC. Translated: CASSFTVAGENEQFF.

The chain couples TRBV9 to TRBJ1-5; D may be TRBD1 (5 bases). The germline V gene has CDR1 SGDLS and CDR2 YYNGEE. The CDR3 is 12 residues long. V shed 4 bases and J shed 5 bases, with 7 bases lying between them. The CDR3 region is CASSSGYQPQHF. CDR3 bases: TGTGCCAGCAGCTCAGGGTATCAGCCCCAGCATTTT.

The chain couples TRBV6-1 to TRBJ2-1, with 7 bases that match TRBD2. Losses at the gene ends were 3 bases for V and 6 bases for J; bases not matched to a gene: 8. This CDR3 has 15 amino acids. CDR1 is MNHNS and CDR2 is SASEGT in the germline V gene. The CDR3 sequence: CASSERRGSGNEQFF. For the CDR3, the DNA is TGTGCCAGCAGTGAGAGGCGGGGGTCGGGCAATGAGCAGTTCTTC.